Here is one TCR beta chain with its context. The antigen is not known. The record originates from a study of T cells in localized non-small cell lung cancer. Notes on the study in general: When the top 100 tumor clones were examined, a median around 50 of them also appeared in the adjacent lung, which was paired and uninvolved.

This CDR3 comprises 14 residues. V was shortened by 5 bases and J by 3 bases, with 13 bases between the two germline ends. In germline, CDR1 is LNHNV, CDR2 YYDKDF (reference sequence). Some clones are missing from TCRdb's copy, which holds only in-frame ones; the method was immunoSEQ multiplex PCR. Of 60,000 to 85,000 clones listed, 70% to 90% are singletons. This TCR derives from a male donor older than 55 with stage III squamous cell lung carcinoma. V is TRBV15 and J is TRBJ2-5; D remains unclear. Sequencing was performed on peripheral blood, taken before any cancer treatment. CDR3 sequence reads: CATSSPRREETQYF. The DNA of the CDR3 is TGTGCCACCAGCTCCCCTCGCCGAGAAGAGACCCAGTACTTC.